One and the same sample provided the 24 T cell receptor beta chains below, sequenced in a study of beta chain features in type 1 diabetes. Since all of the isolated RNA was reverse transcribed, expressed TCRB transcripts were what got sequenced. TCRdb keeps only in-frame clones here, not all; method: immunoSEQ multiplex PCR. The sample lists 250,000 to 300,000 clones, around 15% seen once, with more than 0.015% in the top ten. Which antigens these TCRs recognize remains unknown. General study points: There was a moderate but significant shortening of TCRB CDR3s in all four CD4+ subsets of Type 1 diabetes patients.

What was sequenced was naive CD4+ T cells from blood. These receptor sequences come from a man in his thirties or forties with type 1 diabetes.

The gene calls are TRBV18 and TRBJ2-1, with 15 positions matching TRBD2. Germline loops: CDR1 KGHSH, CDR2 LQKENI. The ends lost 7 bases at V and 12 bases at J; junction bases unmatched: 4. The CDR3 runs to 13 residues. CDR3 amino acids: CASLPGLAGGQFF. The CDR3 DNA reads as TGTGCCAGCTTACCGGGACTAGCGGGAGGGCAGTTCTTC.

In this sample, this clone turned up a few times. The rearrangement links TRBV18 to TRBJ1-2; D may be TRBD1 (5 bases). Germline lookup yields CDR1 KGHSH and CDR2 LQKENI. The V end was cut by 1 base, the J end by 4 bases, with 10 bases between. This CDR3 is built from 14 residues. For the CDR3, the DNA is TGTGCCAGCTCACCACAGGGACTCAGCTATGGCTACACCTTC. Translating it yields CASSPQGLSYGYTF.

The chain's CDR3 is CASSLGGSSGYTF. Written as DNA, the CDR3 is TGTGCCAGCAGCCTAGGAGGGTCCTCTGGCTACACCTTC. This chain uses TRBV6-6 with TRBJ1-2; no clear D gene. Germline V gene data show CDR1 as MNHNY and CDR2 as SVGAGI (reference sequence). CDR3 length: 13 amino acids. V was shortened by 6 bases and J by 7 bases, with 15 bases between the two germline ends.

This clone came up a few times. This chain joins TRBV7-2 and TRBJ2-1; tentatively, D is TRBD1 (5 bases). Trimming shortened V by 6 bases and J by 9 bases, and 18 bases separated the two germline ends. The germline gives CDR1 SGHTA, CDR2 FQGNSA. This CDR3 is built from 14 residues. The CDR3 nucleotides are TGTGCCAGCAGTTTGGTTCTAGGGGCTGCTGAGCAGTTCTTC. As protein: CASSLVLGAAEQFF.

V is TRBV30 and J is TRBJ1-5; D perhaps matches TRBD1 (5 bases). Germline loops: CDR1 GTSNPN, CDR2 SVGIG (reference sequence). The V end was cut by 3 bases, the J end by 2 bases, with 14 bases between. The CDR3 has 15 amino acids. CDR3 DNA: TGTGCCTGGAGCCGCGGGACGGCCCGCAATCAGCCCCAGCATTTT. Translation gives CAWSRGTARNQPQHF.

The chain couples TRBV7-3 to TRBJ2-7; D possibly corresponds to TRBD2 (5 bases). The CDR3 spans 14 residues. V lost 5 bases to trimming and J lost 4 bases, with 15 bases between them. CDR1 and CDR2 from the germline V gene are SGHTA and FQGTGA. The CDR3 region is CASSPSGQAYEQYF. CDR3 DNA: TGTGCCAGCAGCCCGAGCGGTCAGGCATACGAGCAGTACTTC.

Remarks on this clone: Other DNA sequences in this specimen translate into the identical CDR3. The chain employs TRBV19 and TRBJ2-7, with a tentative D call TRBD1 (5 bases). Per the germline V gene, CDR1 is LNHDA and CDR2 is SQIVND (reference sequence). The CDR3 is 13 amino acids. The V and J ends lost 3 bases and 1 base respectively, with 7 bases between them. CDR3 in DNA: TGTGCCAGTAGTATCCAGGGTTCCTACGAGCAGTACTTC. This translates into CASSIQGSYEQYF.

The chain uses TRBV9 and TRBJ1-1; 7 bases are a match to TRBD1. CDR1 SGDLS and CDR2 YYNGEE come from the germline V gene. V shed 2 bases and J 3 bases; nucleotides not matched to a gene: 10. The CDR3 length is 16 residues. For the CDR3, the DNA is TGTGCCAGCAGCGTGGTGACAGGGTCGATGGACACTGAAGCTTTCTTT. It specifies CASSVVTGSMDTEAFF. The full variable domain, rest sourced from reference TRBV9 and TRBJ1-1, is DSGVTQTPKHLITATGQRVTLRCSPRSGDLSVYWYQQSLDQGLQFLIQYYNGEERAKGNILERFSAQQFPDLHSELNLSSLELGDSALYFCASSVVTGSMDTEAFFGQGTRLTVV.

This clone was recorded a few times. The CDR3 nucleotides are TGCAGTGCTAGATCGGAGACCCAGTACTTC. Protein: CSARSETQYF. This chain connects TRBV20-1 to TRBJ2-5; no definite D call. CDR1 DFQATT and CDR2 SNEGSKA come from the germline V gene (reference sequence). CDR3 length equals 10 residues. Trimming removed 2 bases at V and 5 bases at J, with 3 bases between.

This clone was observed a handful of times. This sequence joins TRBV7-3 and TRBJ2-4, with TRBD1 identical over 9 bases. The germline V gene encodes CDR1 SGHTA and CDR2 FQGTGA. Trimming cost V 3 bases and J 7 bases; bases outside gene matches: 7. This CDR3 comprises 15 residues. CDR3 in amino acids: CASSFSGQGWNIQYF. The CDR3 coding sequence is TGTGCCAGCAGCTTCTCCGGACAGGGGTGGAACATTCAGTACTTC.

The chain couples TRBV5-1 to TRBJ2-5, with TRBD1 matching over 9 bases. This CDR3 is built from 14 residues. Trimming cost V 0 bases and J 7 bases; bases outside gene matches: 4. Per germline, CDR1 SGHRS and CDR2 YFSETQ. Written as DNA, the CDR3 is TGCGCCAGCAGCTTGGACAGGGGGCATGGGACCCAGTACTTC. Translated, it gives CASSLDRGHGTQYF.

This chain connects TRBV9 to TRBJ2-3, with a tentative D call TRBD2 (6 bases). CDR1 and CDR2 from the germline V gene are SGDLS and YYNGEE. The V gene lost 0 bases and the J gene lost 3 bases, with 11 bases spanning the gap. The CDR3 runs to 15 residues. The CDR3 spells CASSVVAGSTDTQYF. CDR3 DNA sequence: TGTGCCAGCAGCGTAGTGGCGGGATCTACAGATACGCAGTATTTT.

This clone showed up just a few times. This chain links TRBV4-3 with TRBJ2-1, with TRBD2 matching 10 bases. V lost 0 bases, J lost 6 bases, and 8 bases stayed unmatched. Germline CDR1 reads LGHNA; CDR2 reads YSLEER. There are 17 residues in the CDR3. The CDR3 nucleotides are TGCGCCAGCAGCCAAGATTTAAAAGCGGGAGGGCCCAATGAGCAGTTCTTC. It codes for CASSQDLKAGGPNEQFF.

The chain links TRBV4-1 to TRBJ2-1, with 8 bases that match TRBD2. The length of the CDR3 is 16 residues. Per germline, CDR1 MGHRA and CDR2 YSYEKL. V shed 5 bases, J shed 11 bases, and the junction held 17 bases outside the gene matches. Written as DNA, the CDR3 is TGCGCCAGCAGCTCTAACCCCCAGCGGGAGTCGTCTAAGCAGTTCTTC. This translates into CASSSNPQRESSKQFF.

The chain recombines TRBV7-9 with TRBJ2-5; the match to TRBD2 covers 14 bases. There are 15 residues in the CDR3. J gave up 7 bases and V 5 bases, and 6 bases lay outside the gene matches. Per germline, CDR1 SEHNR and CDR2 FQNEAQ (reference sequence). The CDR3 protein is CASSPGTSGSSTQYF. CDR3 nucleotides: TGTGCCAGCAGCCCAGGGACTAGCGGGAGCTCGACCCAGTACTTC.

This clone was observed a few times. The chain recombines TRBV28 with TRBJ2-5, with 9 nucleotides matching TRBD1. CDR3 size: 14 residues. Germline assignment: CDR1 MDHEN and CDR2 SYDVKM. V lost 6 bases and J lost 3; bases outside the gene matches: 5. In DNA form, the CDR3 reads TGTGCCAGCAGCCCCTGGACAGGGGAAGAGACCCAGTACTTC. This gives the protein CASSPWTGEETQYF.

V is TRBV11-2 and J is TRBJ2-5, with TRBD2 as a possible D gene (5 bases). The CDR3 totals 16 residues. Germline assignment: CDR1 SGHAT and CDR2 FQNNGV. Trimming stripped 0 bases from V and 5 bases from J, with 16 bases between. The CDR3, as DNA: TGTGCCAGCAGCTTAGAGAGAGCGGTGGCGAGGGAGACCCAGTACTTC. Protein product: CASSLERAVARETQYF.

The rearrangement joins TRBV5-1 to TRBJ2-1, with a tentative D call TRBD2 (6 bases). Germline CDR1 reads SGHRS; CDR2 reads YFSETQ. This CDR3 spans 15 amino acids. Trimming shortened V by 0 bases and J by 3 bases, and 10 bases separated the two germline ends. The CDR3 reads CASSLAGLGYNEQFF. CDR3 nucleotides: TGCGCCAGCAGCTTGGCGGGACTCGGCTACAATGAGCAGTTCTTC. The full variable domain, rest sourced from reference TRBV5-1 and TRBJ2-1, is KAGVTQTPRYLIKTRGQQVTLSCSPISGHRSVSWYQQTPGQGLQFLFEYFSETQRNKGNFPGRFSGRQFSNSRSEMNVSTLELGDSALYLCASSLAGLGYNEQFFGPGTRLTVL.

V gene TRBV7-9 combines with J gene TRBJ2-6; D might be TRBD2 (6 bases). V lost 5 bases and J lost 2, with 10 bases in between. From germline, CDR1 is SEHNR and CDR2 FQNEAQ (reference sequence). The CDR3 length is 15 residues. The CDR3, as DNA: TGTGCCAGCAGCGTGGGGGGTACTGGGGCCAACGTCCTGACTTTC. Its protein product is CASSVGGTGANVLTF. The whole variable domain, filled in from reference TRBV7-9 and TRBJ2-6, reads DTGVSQNPRHKITKRGQNVTFRCDPISEHNRLYWYRQTLGQGPEFLTYFQNEAQLEKSRLLSDRFSAERPKGSFSTLEIQRTEQGDSAMYLCASSVGGTGANVLTFGAGSRLTVL.

The chain uses TRBV18 and TRBJ2-5; weak D call: TRBD1 (6 bases). Germline V CDR1 and CDR2: KGHSH, LQKENI. V was clipped by 5 bases and J by 4 bases, with 14 bases between them. CDR3 size: 14 residues. The CDR3 region is CASSSNRARETQYF. The CDR3 DNA follows: TGTGCCAGCTCAAGTAACAGGGCCCGAGAGACCCAGTACTTC.

There are a few counts of this clone. The chain couples TRBV5-1 to TRBJ2-3; perhaps TRBD1 as D (5 bases). From germline, CDR1 is SGHRS and CDR2 YFSETQ. V was trimmed by 2 bases and J by 0 bases, leaving 10 bases between them. This CDR3 has 15 amino acids. CDR3 nucleotide sequence: TGCGCCAGCAGCTTTGTTCCAGGGAGCACAGATACGCAGTATTTT. Residues: CASSFVPGSTDTQYF. The complete variable domain, with remaining parts taken from reference TRBV5-1 and TRBJ2-3, reads KAGVTQTPRYLIKTRGQQVTLSCSPISGHRSVSWYQQTPGQGLQFLFEYFSETQRNKGNFPGRFSGRQFSNSRSEMNVSTLELGDSALYLCASSFVPGSTDTQYFGPGTRLTVL.

This clone was detected a few times. This chain connects TRBV7-2 to TRBJ2-1, with 7 nucleotides matching TRBD2. Germline assignment: CDR1 SGHTA and CDR2 FQGNSA. The V gene end was trimmed by 3 bases and the J gene end by 6 bases; junction bases not matched to a gene: 8. The CDR3 loop spans 15 amino acids. The CDR3 coding sequence is TGTGCCAGCAGCTTCGGCGGGAGTGGTCGCAATGAGCAGTTCTTC. Translated: CASSFGGSGRNEQFF. The full variable domain, its missing parts supplied by reference TRBV7-2 and TRBJ2-1, is GAGVSQSPSNKVTEKGKDVELRCDPISGHTALYWYRQSLGQGLEFLIYFQGNSAPDKSGLPSDRFSAERTGGSVSTLTIQRTQQEDSAVYLCASSFGGSGRNEQFFGPGTRLTVL.

This clone was observed a handful of times. The DNA for the CDR3 is TGTGCCAGCAATGCCCCAACGGGGTACCAAGAGACCCAGTACTTC. Amino acids: CASNAPTGYQETQYF. The chain uses TRBV7-9 and TRBJ2-5; D might be TRBD2 (5 bases). V lost 7 bases and J lost 0, with 15 bases in between. Germline V gives CDR1 SEHNR, CDR2 FQNEAQ (reference sequence). The CDR3 length is 15 residues.

The chain has TRBV5-6 and TRBJ2-3; 8 bases map to TRBD2. In germline, CDR1 is SGHDT, CDR2 YYEEEE. J gave up 0 bases and V 1 base, and 4 bases lay outside the gene matches. The CDR3 is 16 residues long. The chain's CDR3 is CASSLREGRSTDTQYF. In DNA, the CDR3 is TGTGCCAGCAGCTTGCGGGAGGGACGTAGCACAGATACGCAGTATTTT.